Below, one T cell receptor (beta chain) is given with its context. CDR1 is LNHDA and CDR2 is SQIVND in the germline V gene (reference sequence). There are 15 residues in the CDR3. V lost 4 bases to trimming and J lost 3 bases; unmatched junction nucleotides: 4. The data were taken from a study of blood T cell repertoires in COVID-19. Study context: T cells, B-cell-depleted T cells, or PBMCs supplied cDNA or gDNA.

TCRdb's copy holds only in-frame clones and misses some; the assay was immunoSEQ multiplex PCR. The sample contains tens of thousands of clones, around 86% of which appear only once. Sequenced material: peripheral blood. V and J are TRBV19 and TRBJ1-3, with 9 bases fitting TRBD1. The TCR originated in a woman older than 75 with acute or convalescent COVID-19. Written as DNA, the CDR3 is TGTGCCAGTAGTAGAGGGACAGGGAATGGAAACACCATATATTTT. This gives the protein CASSRGTGNGNTIYF.